The rows below give T cell receptor beta chains drawn from one sample of a study of pediatric ulcerative colitis. Profiled with immunoSEQ multiplex PCR; TCRdb holds only in-frame clones, not every one. Of tens of thousands of clones listed, around 79% were seen once; the top ten hold about 4%. The sample comprised gut tissue. The receptor source for this set is a girl aged 5-17 years with moderate ulcerative colitis. Each CDR3 is given without its conserved first and last residue. Part of the rows lack a size; the others show once, few, many or a class for expanded clones.

. | TRBJ2-7 | TRBV9 | ASSVGGTGFEQY
. | TRBJ2-7 | TRBV4-2 | ASSQEVGGLSEQY
. | TRBJ2-1 | TRBV10-3 | AIRNGTSSYNEQF
. | TRBJ2-7 | TRBV14 | ASSQGGEGEQY
. | TRBJ2-1 | TRBV5-8 | ASSPGPTRYYNEQF
. | TRBJ2-1 | TRBV30 | AWSVWRGKREQF
. | TRBJ2-5 | TRBV2 | ASSETADQETQY
. | TRBJ2-7 | TRBV15 | ATRWTGSYEQY
. | TRBJ2-1 | TRBV7-2 | ASSPRPDPSSYNEQF
. | TRBJ2-7 | TRBV11-2 | ASSLFGGLSYEQY
medium-sized | TRBJ2-7 | TRBV18 | ASSPGRYEQY
. | TRBJ1-2 | TRBV7-2 | ASSLAGQGDGYT
. | TRBJ2-2 | TRBV27 | ASTDANTGELF
once | TRBJ2-7 | TRBV14 | ASSQVAFAEQY
. | TRBJ2-3 | TRBV5-4 | ASSPSTSTDTQY
. | TRBJ1-5 | TRBV19 | ASSWNSLNQPQH